Below, 18 T cell receptor beta chains from the same sample are listed, as sequenced in a study of blood T cell repertoires in COVID-19. Assay used: immunoSEQ multiplex PCR; TCRdb lists only in-frame clones, some missing. The sample contains about 330,000 clones, more than 75% of which appear only once. Sequencing was done on a sample of PBMCs or T cells enriched from blood (not recorded which). These receptors all come from a young woman who had recovered from COVID-19.

This clone was detected once. CDR3 bases: TGCGCCAGCAGCCCAGCTACAGGGGTCTATGGCTACACCTTC. Its translation: CASSPATGVYGYTF. This sequence joins TRBV5-1 and TRBJ1-2, with 7 bases identical to TRBD1. CDR1 and CDR2 from the germline V gene are SGHRS and YFSETQ. Losses at the gene ends were 4 bases for V and 4 bases for J; bases not matched to a gene: 7. The CDR3 is 14 amino acids.

The chain couples TRBV24-1 to TRBJ2-1, with D tentatively TRBD1 (6 bases). Germline-derived CDR1 and CDR2 are KGHDR and SFDVKD. Trimming stripped 5 bases from V and 15 bases from J, with 19 bases between. The CDR3 covers 13 residues. CDR3 coding DNA: TGTGCCACCAGTGGATGGCAGGACAGACGGCTGTTCTTC. It codes for CATSGWQDRRLFF.

The rearrangement uses TRBV6-1 and TRBJ2-3; the match to TRBD1 covers 8 bases. The germline gives CDR1 MNHNS, CDR2 SASEGT. CDR3 length: 15 residues. J lost 1 base, V lost 3 bases, and 3 bases had no gene match. CDR3 region: CASSEGTGRTDTQYF. The CDR3 nucleotides are TGTGCCAGCAGTGAGGGGACAGGACGCACAGATACGCAGTATTTT.

The gene calls are TRBV7-9 and TRBJ2-1; TRBD2 matches at 8 bases. The V gene end was trimmed by 1 base and the J gene end by 3 bases; junction bases not matched to a gene: 5. The CDR3 has 16 amino acids. Germline-derived CDR1 and CDR2 are SEHNR and FQNEAQ (reference sequence). CDR3: CASSLVVRGDYNEQFF. CDR3 bases: TGTGCCAGCAGCTTAGTCGTGCGGGGGGACTACAATGAGCAGTTCTTC.

The chain links TRBV7-2 to TRBJ1-2; tentatively, D is TRBD1 (6 bases). Trimming took off 2 bases at V and 6 bases at J, with 13 bases between the two ends. The CDR3 totals 14 residues. CDR1 SGHTA and CDR2 FQGNSA come from the germline V gene. CDR3 in amino acids: CASSLKTGRNGYTF. CDR3 nucleotide sequence: TGTGCCAGCAGCTTAAAGACAGGCCGAAATGGCTACACCTTC.

The chain employs TRBV7-6 and TRBJ1-4; unclear D gene. This CDR3 contains 14 residues. Trimming took off 8 bases at V and 8 bases at J, with 18 bases between the two ends. Germline CDR1 reads SGHVS; CDR2 reads FNYEAQ. The CDR3 spells CASATRSGREKLFF. The CDR3 nucleotides are TGTGCCAGCGCGACACGCAGCGGCAGGGAAAAACTGTTTTTT.

This chain uses TRBV29-1 with TRBJ2-1; no firm D call. The CDR3 consists of 10 residues. The germline V and J ends were trimmed by 8 bases and 6 bases, with 8 bases remaining between them. Germline V CDR1 and CDR2: SQVTM, ANQGSEA. Here the CDR3 DNA reads TGCAGCCCCAAGCCCAATGAGCAGTTCTTC. Translating it yields CSPKPNEQFF.

This chain connects TRBV30 to TRBJ1-2, with TRBD1 identical over 7 bases. The ends lost 7 bases at V and 4 bases at J; junction bases unmatched: 9. This CDR3 comprises 13 residues. The germline V gene encodes CDR1 GTSNPN and CDR2 SVGIG (reference sequence). The CDR3 loop is CAFMLQGSYGYTF. For the CDR3, the DNA is TGTGCCTTCATGCTACAGGGGTCCTATGGCTACACCTTC.

V gene TRBV11-2 combines with J gene TRBJ2-7; D is perhaps TRBD2 (6 bases). Germline CDR1 SGHAT, CDR2 FQNNGV. This CDR3 is built from 12 residues. With 7 bases removed from V and 6 bases from J, the gap between germline ends came to 13 bases. This CDR3 is CASIQPGSEQYF. The DNA for the CDR3 is TGTGCCAGCATCCAACCCGGGAGCGAGCAGTACTTC.

The chain employs TRBV5-8 and TRBJ2-7, with D unclear. The CDR3 runs 11 residues. CDR1 SGHTS and CDR2 YDEGEE come from the germline V gene. The V gene lost 3 bases and the J gene lost 4 bases, with 5 bases spanning the gap. DNA for the CDR3: TGTGCCAGCAGCTCGTTTTACGAGCAGTACTTC. Translating gives CASSSFYEQYF.

The chain is built from TRBV10-3 and TRBJ2-7; weak D call: TRBD2 (6 bases). V dropped 0 bases and J dropped 3 bases, with 9 bases sitting between them. The germline V gene has CDR1 ENHRY and CDR2 SYGVKD. The CDR3 is made up of 14 amino acids. The CDR3 protein is CAISESSGYYEQYF. The CDR3 DNA reads TGTGCCATCAGTGAGTCAAGCGGGTACTACGAGCAGTACTTC.

This sequence joins TRBV18 and TRBJ2-5; TRBD1 matches 8 bases. The germline V gene has CDR1 KGHSH and CDR2 LQKENI. Unmatched junction bases numbered 10, after V lost 6 bases and J lost 4 bases. This CDR3 has 15 amino acids. The CDR3 sequence: CASSLQGVALETQYF. Written as DNA, the CDR3 is TGTGCCAGCTCGCTACAGGGGGTAGCGCTAGAGACCCAGTACTTC.

The rearrangement joins TRBV5-1 to TRBJ1-1; tentative D call: TRBD1 (6 bases). Trimming left V 7 bases short and J 5 bases short, with 21 bases between. This CDR3 is 15 amino acids long. Germline loops: CDR1 SGHRS, CDR2 YFSETQ. The CDR3 loop reads CASLPALDSPTEAFF. The DNA for the CDR3 is TGCGCCAGCCTCCCTGCGTTGGACAGCCCTACTGAAGCTTTCTTT.

The chain couples TRBV7-3 to TRBJ2-2, with 11 bases fitting TRBD2. Germline CDR1 and CDR2: SGHTA and FQGTGA. V lost 0 bases to trimming and J lost 6 bases; unmatched junction nucleotides: 6. The CDR3 has 17 amino acids. The CDR3 DNA reads TGTGCCAGCAGCTTAACGAACCTAGCGGGGGGCCCCGGGGAGCTGTTTTTT. Its translation is CASSLTNLAGGPGELFF.

V usage is TRBV5-1 and J usage is TRBJ1-1, with a tentative D call TRBD1 (6 bases). The germline gives CDR1 SGHRS, CDR2 YFSETQ. Trimming left V 3 bases short and J 1 base short, with 10 bases between. This CDR3 has 14 amino acids. CDR3 amino acids: CASSSGGGNTEAFF. CDR3 in DNA: TGCGCCAGCAGCTCGGGGGGCGGGAACACTGAAGCTTTCTTT.

The chain carries TRBV20-1 and TRBJ1-1; tentative D call: TRBD1 (5 bases). CDR1 and CDR2 (germline): DFQATT, SNEGSKA (reference sequence). The CDR3 contains 15 residues. V lost 3 bases and J lost 1, with 15 bases in between. CDR3 sequence (DNA): TGCAGTGCTAGTACGGGGGAGAGAGGGAACACTGAAGCTTTCTTT. It encodes CSASTGERGNTEAFF.

The V gene is TRBV10-3, the J gene TRBJ2-3, with D possibly matching TRBD1 (6 bases). This CDR3 is 15 amino acids long. V was cut by 11 bases and J by 0 bases, with 18 bases left in between. Looked up from germline, CDR1 is ENHRY and CDR2 is SYGVKD. In DNA form, the CDR3 reads TGTGCCGGTGCACCCGGGACACCTAGCACAGATACGCAGTATTTT. It codes for CAGAPGTPSTDTQYF.

The CDR3 nucleotides are TGTGCCAGCAGCCTCCTCGACATTTCCACAGATACGCAGTATTTT. Encoded protein: CASSLLDISTDTQYF. This sequence joins TRBV5-5 and TRBJ2-3; D gene ambiguous. This CDR3 contains 15 residues. Trimming left V 4 bases short and J 2 bases short, with 14 bases between. The germline CDR1 and CDR2 sequences are SGHKS and YYEKEE (reference sequence).